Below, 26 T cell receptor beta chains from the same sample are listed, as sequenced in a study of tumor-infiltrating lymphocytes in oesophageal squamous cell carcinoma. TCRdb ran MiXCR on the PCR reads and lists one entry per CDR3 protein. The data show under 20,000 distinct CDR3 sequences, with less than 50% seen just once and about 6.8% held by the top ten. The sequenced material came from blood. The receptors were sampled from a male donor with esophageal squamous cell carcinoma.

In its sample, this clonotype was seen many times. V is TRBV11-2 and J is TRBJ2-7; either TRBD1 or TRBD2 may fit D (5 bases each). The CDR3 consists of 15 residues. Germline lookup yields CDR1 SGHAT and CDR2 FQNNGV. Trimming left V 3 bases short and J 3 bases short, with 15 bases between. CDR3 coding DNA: TGTGCCAGCAGCTTGGCCCGGGACCCGTTCTACGAGCAGTACTTC. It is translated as CASSLARDPFYEQYF.

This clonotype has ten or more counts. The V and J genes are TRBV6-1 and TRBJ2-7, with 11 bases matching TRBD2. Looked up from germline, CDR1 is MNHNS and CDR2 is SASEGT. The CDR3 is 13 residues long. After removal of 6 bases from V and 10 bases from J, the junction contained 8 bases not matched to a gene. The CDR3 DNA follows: TGTGCCAGCAGGAGGGGACTAGCGGAGCCACAGTACTTC. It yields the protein CASRRGLAEPQYF.

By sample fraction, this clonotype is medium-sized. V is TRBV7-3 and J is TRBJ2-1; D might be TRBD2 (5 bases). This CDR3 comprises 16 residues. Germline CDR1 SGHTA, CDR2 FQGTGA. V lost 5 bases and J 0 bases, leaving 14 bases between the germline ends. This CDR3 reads CASSTRGSFSYNEQFF. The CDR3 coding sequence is TGTGCCAGCAGCACCCGGGGTAGCTTCTCCTACAATGAGCAGTTCTTC.

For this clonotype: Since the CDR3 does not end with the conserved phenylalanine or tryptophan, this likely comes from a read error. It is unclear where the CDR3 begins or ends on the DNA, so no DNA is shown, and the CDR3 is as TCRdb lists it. The CDR3 protein is CASQPPGQSYGYTFGS. The V gene is TRBV28, the J gene TRBJ2-1; the table calls TRBD1, which could not be checked here. The CDR3 is 16 amino acids in total, end residues counted. CDR1 and CDR2 from the germline V gene are MDHEN and SYDVKM.

The CDR3 nucleotides are TGTGCCAGCAGCTTAGCGGTTGACAGCTCCTACGAGCAGTACTTC. Translating gives CASSLAVDSSYEQYF. The chain is built from TRBV7-8 and TRBJ2-3, with a weak D call TRBD1 (5 bases). The J call is doubtful: the DNA matches TRBJ2-7 better. Germline V CDR1 and CDR2: SGHVS, FQNEAQ. The CDR3 runs to 15 residues.

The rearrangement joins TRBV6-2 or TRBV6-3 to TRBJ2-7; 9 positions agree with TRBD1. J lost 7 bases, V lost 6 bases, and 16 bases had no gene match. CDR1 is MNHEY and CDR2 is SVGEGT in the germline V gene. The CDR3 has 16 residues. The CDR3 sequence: CASRPSRGQGSSEQYF. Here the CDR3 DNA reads TGTGCCAGCAGACCCTCCCGGGGACAGGGATCGTCTGAGCAGTACTTC.

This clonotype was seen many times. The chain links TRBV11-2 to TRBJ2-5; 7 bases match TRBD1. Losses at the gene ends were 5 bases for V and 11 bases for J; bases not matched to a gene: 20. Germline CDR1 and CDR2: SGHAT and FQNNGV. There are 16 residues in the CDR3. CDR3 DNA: TGTGCCAGCAGCGCAATAGGACAGGAGTTCGACAATGAGCAGTACTTC. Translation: CASSAIGQEFDNEQYF.

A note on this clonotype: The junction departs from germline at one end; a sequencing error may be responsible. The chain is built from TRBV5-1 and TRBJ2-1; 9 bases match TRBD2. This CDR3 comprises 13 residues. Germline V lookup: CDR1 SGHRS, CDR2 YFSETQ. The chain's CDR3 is CASSFLAGGPGVF. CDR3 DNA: TGCGCCAGCAGCTTTCTCGCGGGGGGGCCTGGTGTGTTC.

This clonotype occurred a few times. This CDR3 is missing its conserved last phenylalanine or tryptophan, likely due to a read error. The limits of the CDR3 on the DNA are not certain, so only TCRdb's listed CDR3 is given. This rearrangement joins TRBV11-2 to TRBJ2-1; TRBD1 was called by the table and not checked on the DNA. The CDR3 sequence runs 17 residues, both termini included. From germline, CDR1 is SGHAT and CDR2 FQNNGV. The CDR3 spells CASSLSGGARYGYTFGS.

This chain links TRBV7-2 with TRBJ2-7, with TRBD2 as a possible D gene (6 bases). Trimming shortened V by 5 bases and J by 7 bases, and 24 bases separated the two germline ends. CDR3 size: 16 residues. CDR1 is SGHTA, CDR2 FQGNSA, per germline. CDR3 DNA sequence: TGTGCCAGCAGCCCTCGGGGTAGCGGACCAGGCGATGAGCAGTACTTC. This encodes CASSPRGSGPGDEQYF.

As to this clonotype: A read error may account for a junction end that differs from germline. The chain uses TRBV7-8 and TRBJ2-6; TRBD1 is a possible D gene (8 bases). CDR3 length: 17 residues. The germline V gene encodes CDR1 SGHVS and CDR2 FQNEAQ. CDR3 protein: CASSLEGGGQETGYTFF. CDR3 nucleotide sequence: TGTGCCAGCAGCTTAGAAGGGGGGGGACAGGAGACTGGCTACACCTTCTTC.

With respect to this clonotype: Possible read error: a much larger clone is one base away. DNA of the CDR3: TGTGCCAGCATGGCAGGGGGACGCGAGCAGTTCTTC. This codes for CASMAGGREQFF. This chain uses TRBV6-2 or TRBV6-3 with TRBJ2-6; 7 bases agree with TRBD1. The assigned J gene may be wrong: the sequence end matches TRBJ2-1 better. The V gene's germline CDR1 is MNHEY and CDR2 SVGEGT. CDR3 length equals 12 residues.

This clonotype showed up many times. The CDR3 sequence is CASSQYGGSYSYEQYF. CDR3 sequence (DNA): TGTGCCAGCAGCCAATACGGCGGGTCCTACTCCTACGAGCAGTACTTC. V is TRBV14 and J is TRBJ2-7, with D perhaps matching TRBD2 (5 bases). CDR1 SGHDN and CDR2 FVKESK come from the germline V gene. The CDR3 loop spans 16 amino acids. Trimming removed 2 bases at V and 0 bases at J, with 14 bases between.

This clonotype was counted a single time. DNA for the CDR3: TGTGCCACCAGCGAGAGGACTAGCGACCAAGAGACCCAGTACTTC. Translating gives CATSERTSDQETQYF. The rearrangement joins TRBV24-1 to TRBJ2-5; 9 bases fit TRBD2. The CDR3 is made up of 15 amino acids. V lost 7 bases to trimming and J lost 0 bases; unmatched junction nucleotides: 5. Germline V gene data show CDR1 as KGHDR and CDR2 as SFDVKD.

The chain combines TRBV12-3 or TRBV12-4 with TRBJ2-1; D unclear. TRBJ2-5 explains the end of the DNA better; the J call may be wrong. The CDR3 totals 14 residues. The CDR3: CASSLSRLQETQYF. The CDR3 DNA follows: TGTGCCAGCAGTTTAAGCCGGCTACAAGAGACCCAGTACTTC.

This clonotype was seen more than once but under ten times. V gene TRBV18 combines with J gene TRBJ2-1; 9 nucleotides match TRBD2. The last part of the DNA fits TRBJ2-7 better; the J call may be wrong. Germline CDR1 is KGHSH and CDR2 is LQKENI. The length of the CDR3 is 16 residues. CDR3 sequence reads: CASSPYISGSSDEQYF. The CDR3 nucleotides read TGTGCCAGCTCACCCTACATTAGCGGGAGCAGCGACGAGCAGTACTTC.

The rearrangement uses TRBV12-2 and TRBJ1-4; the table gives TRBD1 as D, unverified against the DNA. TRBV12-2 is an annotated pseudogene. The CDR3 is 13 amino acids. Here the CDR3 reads CASRRPNRGKLFF. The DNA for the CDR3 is TGTGCAAGTCGCCGCCCCAACCGTGGAAAACTGTTTTTT.

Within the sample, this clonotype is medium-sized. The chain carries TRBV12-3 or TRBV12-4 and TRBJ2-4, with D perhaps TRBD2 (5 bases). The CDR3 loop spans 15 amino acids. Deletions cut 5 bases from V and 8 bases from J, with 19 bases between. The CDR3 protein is CASSPTRSDEDIQYF. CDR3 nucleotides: TGTGCCAGCAGTCCCACTAGGAGCGATGAGGACATTCAGTACTTC.

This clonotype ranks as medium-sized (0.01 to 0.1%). CDR3 amino acids: CASSATYSNHEQFF. The CDR3 region has the DNA TGTGCCAGCAGTGCGACCTACAGTAACCATGAGCAGTTCTTC. The chain has TRBV6-1 and TRBJ2-1; no reliable D call. Trimming removed 4 bases at V and 8 bases at J, with 15 bases between. The germline CDR1 and CDR2 sequences are MNHNS and SASEGT. The CDR3 covers 14 residues.

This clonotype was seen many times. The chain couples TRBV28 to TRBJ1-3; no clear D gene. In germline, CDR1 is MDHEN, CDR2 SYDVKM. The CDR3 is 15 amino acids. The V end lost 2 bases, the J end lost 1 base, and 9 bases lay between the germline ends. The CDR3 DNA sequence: TGTGCCAGCAGTTTAACGTTAGGGTCTGGAAACACCATATATTTT. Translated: CASSLTLGSGNTIYF. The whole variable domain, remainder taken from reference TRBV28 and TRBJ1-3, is DVKVTQSSRYLVKRTGEKVFLECVQDMDHENMFWYRQDPGLGLRLIYFSYDVKMKEKGDIPEGYSVSREKKERFSLILESASTNQTSMYLCASSLTLGSGNTIYFGEGSWLTVV.

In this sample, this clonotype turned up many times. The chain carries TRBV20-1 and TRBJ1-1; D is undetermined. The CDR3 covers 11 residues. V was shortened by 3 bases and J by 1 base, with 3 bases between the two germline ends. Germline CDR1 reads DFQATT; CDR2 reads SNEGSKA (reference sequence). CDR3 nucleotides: TGCAGTGCTAGTGGGAACACTGAAGCTTTCTTT. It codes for CSASGNTEAFF.

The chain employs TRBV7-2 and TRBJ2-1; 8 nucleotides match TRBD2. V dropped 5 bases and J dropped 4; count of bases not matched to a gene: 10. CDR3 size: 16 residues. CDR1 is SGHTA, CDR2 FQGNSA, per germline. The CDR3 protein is CASSPITSGSYNEQFF. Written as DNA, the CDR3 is TGTGCCAGCAGCCCCATCACTAGCGGTAGTTACAATGAGCAGTTCTTC.

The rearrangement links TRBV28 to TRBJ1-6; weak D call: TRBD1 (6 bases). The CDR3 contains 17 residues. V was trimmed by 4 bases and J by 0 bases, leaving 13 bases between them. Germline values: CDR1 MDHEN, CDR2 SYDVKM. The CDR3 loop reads CASSSYRVGSYNSPLHF. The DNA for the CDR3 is TGTGCCAGCAGTTCTTACAGGGTCGGCTCCTATAATTCACCCCTCCACTTT.

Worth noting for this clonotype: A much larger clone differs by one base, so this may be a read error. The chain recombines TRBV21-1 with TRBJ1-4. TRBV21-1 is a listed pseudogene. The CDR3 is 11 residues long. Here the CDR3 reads CVSSPNEKLFF. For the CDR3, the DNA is TGTGTCAGCAGCCCTAATGAAAAACTGTTTTTT.

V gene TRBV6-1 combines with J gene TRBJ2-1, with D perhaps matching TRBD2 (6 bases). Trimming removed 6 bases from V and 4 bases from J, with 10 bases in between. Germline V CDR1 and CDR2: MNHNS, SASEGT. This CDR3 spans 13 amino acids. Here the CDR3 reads CASRRGGYNEQFF. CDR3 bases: TGTGCCAGCAGGCGGGGTGGATACAATGAGCAGTTCTTC.

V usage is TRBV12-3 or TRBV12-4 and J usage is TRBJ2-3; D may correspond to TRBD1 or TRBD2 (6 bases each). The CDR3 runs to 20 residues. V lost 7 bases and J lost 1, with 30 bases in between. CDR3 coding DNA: TGTGCCAGCATTCCGGGTTACGGAGGGGGGTCGTCATCTGGCACAGATACGCAGTATTTT. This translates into CASIPGYGGGSSSGTDTQYF.